Presented here are 22 T cell receptor beta chains from one specimen sequenced in a study of siplizumab effects on memory and regulatory T cells. Clones were read by immunoSEQ multiplex PCR, and TCRdb kept only the in-frame ones, dropping some. The sample contains about 56,000 clones, around 98% of which appear only once. Sequencing used naive CD8+ T cells sorted from blood. These receptors came from a human donor in good health.

The chain uses TRBV13 and TRBJ1-5; D gene uncertain. Trimming took off 5 bases at V and 7 bases at J, with 9 bases between the two ends. Germline CDR1 reads PRHDT; CDR2 reads FYEKMQ (reference sequence). The CDR3 has 12 amino acids. As DNA, the CDR3 is TGTGCCAGCAGCCTTAGAGGCCAGCCCCAGCATTTT. This codes for CASSLRGQPQHF.

The gene calls are TRBV29-1 and TRBJ1-2, with a weak D call TRBD1 (5 bases). The CDR3 spans 12 residues. Trimming took off 6 bases at V and 3 bases at J, with 11 bases between the two ends. Germline CDR1 SQVTM, CDR2 ANQGSEA. CDR3 residues: CSVLGTDYGYTF. DNA for the CDR3: TGCAGCGTCCTCGGGACGGACTATGGCTACACCTTC.

V usage is TRBV6-4 and J usage is TRBJ1-1; possible D gene TRBD1, 5 bases. Trimming pared 6 bases from V and 1 base from J, leaving 6 bases between. CDR1 MRHNA and CDR2 SNTAGT come from the germline V gene. The CDR3 extends over 12 amino acids. The CDR3 DNA reads as TGTGCCAGCAGGGGGCCGAACACTGAAGCTTTCTTT. It translates to CASRGPNTEAFF.

The genes are TRBV10-3 and TRBJ2-3; D possibly corresponds to TRBD1 (5 bases). Germline V lookup: CDR1 ENHRY, CDR2 SYGVKD. Between the trimmed V and J ends, which lost 3 bases and 4 bases, there was a span of 11 bases. This CDR3 region has 14 residues. CDR3 coding DNA: TGTGCCATCAGTGACTGGGTCAGGGCAGATACGCAGTATTTT. It is translated as CAISDWVRADTQYF.

This rearrangement joins TRBV10-1 to TRBJ2-1; TRBD2 agrees at 8 bases. The germline V gene has CDR1 WNHNN and CDR2 SYGVQD (reference sequence). CDR3 length: 15 residues. With V trimmed by 3 bases and J by 7 bases, 8 bases remained unmatched. The CDR3 DNA is TGCGCCAGCAGTGAAGTCCTAGCGGGTAGTAATGAGCAGTTCTTC. This sequence encodes CASSEVLAGSNEQFF.

CDR3 protein: CASSSEGGSYEQYF. In DNA form, the CDR3 reads TGCGCCAGCAGCTCGGAAGGGGGATCCTACGAGCAGTACTTC. This chain connects TRBV5-1 to TRBJ2-7, with a tentative D call TRBD1 (6 bases). This CDR3 spans 14 amino acids. From germline, CDR1 is SGHRS and CDR2 YFSETQ. Deletions cut 3 bases from V and 1 base from J, with 11 bases between. Filled out from reference TRBV5-1 and TRBJ2-7, the complete variable domain reads KAGVTQTPRYLIKTRGQQVTLSCSPISGHRSVSWYQQTPGQGLQFLFEYFSETQRNKGNFPGRFSGRQFSNSRSEMNVSTLELGDSALYLCASSSEGGSYEQYFGPGTRLTVT.

The rearrangement joins TRBV25-1 to TRBJ2-1, with D tentatively TRBD1 or TRBD2 (5 bases each). There are 13 residues in the CDR3. CDR1 is MGHDK, CDR2 SYGVNS, per germline. V shed 3 bases and J shed 4 bases, with 7 bases lying between them. In DNA, the CDR3 is TGTGCCAGCAGTGAGGGACGTTACAATGAGCAGTTCTTC. It translates to CASSEGRYNEQFF.

This sequence joins TRBV9 and TRBJ1-1, with a tentative D call TRBD1 (5 bases). The CDR3 loop spans 13 amino acids. V gave up 2 bases and J gave up 4 bases, with 9 bases separating them. CDR1 is SGDLS, CDR2 YYNGEE, per germline. The CDR3 protein is CASSVGGATEAFF. The CDR3 DNA reads as TGTGCCAGCAGCGTCGGTGGGGCCACTGAAGCTTTCTTT.

This clone was picked up one time. The V gene is TRBV7-1, the J gene TRBJ1-1; D gene unclear. TRBV7-1 is an open reading frame whose function is uncertain. This CDR3 region has 13 residues. Trimming shortened V by 6 bases and J by 5 bases, and 13 bases separated the two germline ends. Here the CDR3 reads CASSSGPGTEAFF. The CDR3 DNA reads as TGTGCCAGCAGTAGCGGCCCGGGGACTGAAGCTTTCTTT.

The V and J genes are TRBV6-5 and TRBJ2-1; D possibly corresponds to TRBD2 (6 bases). Germline CDR1 and CDR2: MNHEY and SVGAGI. CDR3 length: 13 amino acids. Trimming took 5 bases from V and 1 from J, leaving 6 bases between them. The chain's CDR3 is CASSLASYNEQFF. In nucleotides, the CDR3 is TGTGCCAGCAGTCTAGCGTCCTACAATGAGCAGTTCTTC.

The chain is built from TRBV5-1 and TRBJ2-1; 9 bases are a match to TRBD1. CDR3 size: 16 residues. Germline lookup yields CDR1 SGHRS and CDR2 YFSETQ. Trimming cost V 4 bases and J 0 bases; bases outside gene matches: 5. CDR3 DNA sequence: TGCGCCAGCAGCCCAGGGACAGGGAGCTCCTACAATGAGCAGTTCTTC. Its translation: CASSPGTGSSYNEQFF.

The chain recombines TRBV15 with TRBJ2-7; D could derive from TRBD1 or TRBD2 (5 bases each). CDR1 and CDR2 (germline): LNHNV, YYDKDF (reference sequence). The CDR3 totals 12 residues. V was clipped by 9 bases and J by 3 bases, with 12 bases between them. CDR3 residues: CATGTGNYEQYF. The CDR3 DNA follows: TGTGCCACGGGGACGGGGAACTACGAGCAGTACTTC.

The chain is built from TRBV11-3 and TRBJ1-1; D is undetermined. Looked up from germline, CDR1 is SGHNT and CDR2 is YENEEA. The CDR3 sequence is 11 residues long. The V gene lost 6 bases and the J gene lost 0 bases, with 2 bases spanning the gap. The chain's CDR3 is CASSLNTEAFF. CDR3 bases: TGTGCCAGCAGTTTGAACACTGAAGCTTTCTTT. The full variable domain, with the rest looked up from reference TRBV11-3 and TRBJ1-1, is EAGVVQSPRYKIIEKKQPVAFWCNPISGHNTLYWYLQNLGQGPELLIRYENEEAVDDSQLPKDRFSAERLKGVDSTLKIQPAELGDSAVYLCASSLNTEAFFGQGTRLTVV.

This rearrangement joins TRBV9 to TRBJ2-2, with 10 nucleotides matching TRBD1. Per germline, CDR1 SGDLS and CDR2 YYNGEE. The V segment lost 3 bases and the J segment 4 bases; nucleotides outside the gene matches: 3. This CDR3 is 15 amino acids long. DNA for the CDR3: TGTGCCAGCAGCGGACAGGGGGCGTTCACCGGGGAGCTGTTTTTT. Translated: CASSGQGAFTGELFF.

The chain couples TRBV15 to TRBJ2-1; TRBD2 matches 13 bases. CDR1 is LNHNV and CDR2 is YYDKDF in the germline V gene (reference sequence). The CDR3 has 17 amino acids. The junction had 4 bases not matched to a gene; V was cut back by 5 bases and J by 0 bases. The CDR3 sequence is CATSDGTSGTSYNEQFF. The CDR3 coding sequence is TGTGCCACCAGCGATGGGACTAGCGGGACCTCCTACAATGAGCAGTTCTTC.

The CDR3 protein is CASSPSTNEKLFF. The CDR3 DNA reads TGTGCCAGCAGCCCCTCAACTAATGAAAAACTGTTTTTT. V is TRBV7-9 and J is TRBJ1-4; no clear D gene. This CDR3 is 13 amino acids long. Germline lookup yields CDR1 SEHNR and CDR2 FQNEAQ (reference sequence). Between the trimmed V and J ends, which lost 5 bases and 0 bases, there was a span of 4 bases. Full variable domain (remainder filled in from reference TRBV7-9 and TRBJ1-4): DTGVSQNPRHKITKRGQNVTFRCDPISEHNRLYWYRQTLGQGPEFLTYFQNEAQLEKSRLLSDRFSAERPKGSFSTLEIQRTEQGDSAMYLCASSPSTNEKLFFGSGTQLSVL.

V gene TRBV27 combines with J gene TRBJ2-2; TRBD1 aligns across 7 bases. Germline V gene sequence: CDR1 MNHEY, CDR2 SMNVEV (reference sequence). The CDR3 runs to 16 residues. V shed 0 bases and J 2 bases; nucleotides not matched to a gene: 3. CDR3 in DNA: TGTGCCAGCAGTTTATCGCCAGGGGGAAACACCGGGGAGCTGTTTTTT. Its translation is CASSLSPGGNTGELFF.

Only a few counts were recorded for this clone. The J gene is TRBJ1-5, the V gene TRBV5-1; a weak D match, TRBD1 (5 bases). CDR1 is SGHRS and CDR2 is YFSETQ in the germline V gene. This CDR3 has 14 amino acids. Between the trimmed V and J ends, which lost 5 bases and 2 bases, there was a span of 11 bases. The CDR3 is CASRAAGGNQPQHF. DNA of the CDR3: TGCGCCAGCAGGGCCGCGGGGGGCAATCAGCCCCAGCATTTT. Combining the CDR3 with reference TRBV5-1 and TRBJ1-5 gives the whole variable domain KAGVTQTPRYLIKTRGQQVTLSCSPISGHRSVSWYQQTPGQGLQFLFEYFSETQRNKGNFPGRFSGRQFSNSRSEMNVSTLELGDSALYLCASRAAGGNQPQHFGDGTRLSIL.

J is TRBJ2-1 and V is TRBV7-9, with D possibly matching TRBD2 (5 bases). The CDR3 has 14 residues. Trimming shortened V by 1 base and J by 8 bases, and 12 bases separated the two germline ends. Germline V gene sequence: CDR1 SEHNR, CDR2 FQNEAQ (reference sequence). The CDR3 loop reads CASSLGSGIDEQFF. The CDR3 DNA reads TGTGCCAGCAGCTTAGGCTCGGGGATCGATGAGCAGTTCTTC.

Remarks on this clone: Compared with germline, one end of the junction differs, possibly owing to a read error. The chain employs TRBV7-7 and TRBJ2-1; 8 bases are a match to TRBD1. The CDR3 loop spans 15 amino acids. Germline V gives CDR1 SSHAT, CDR2 FNYEAQ (reference sequence). The CDR3 region has the DNA TGTGCTAGCAGCTTAGAGACAGGGGAATACAATGAGCAGTTCTTC. This translates into CASSLETGEYNEQFF.

Here the CDR3 DNA reads TGCGCCAGCAGCTGGGGGACTGGGTACAATGAGCAGTTCTTC. Translated: CASSWGTGYNEQFF. The chain employs TRBV5-1 and TRBJ2-1; perhaps TRBD2 as D (6 bases). The germline gives CDR1 SGHRS, CDR2 YFSETQ. The CDR3 totals 14 residues. Trimming removed 3 bases at V and 4 bases at J, with 11 bases between.

CDR3 sequence (DNA): TGCGCCAGCAGCCAAGCGACAGGGGGCAGGGACGAGCAGTACTTC. Translating it yields CASSQATGGRDEQYF. This chain joins TRBV4-1 and TRBJ2-7, with 10 nucleotides matching TRBD1. Trimming removed 1 base from V and 5 bases from J; junction bases left unmatched: 5. The CDR3 has 15 amino acids. CDR1 is MGHRA and CDR2 is YSYEKL in the germline V gene.